The rows below give T cell receptor beta chains drawn from one sample of a study of CD8 T cells in Susac syndrome. TCRdb processed the immunoSEQ multiplex PCR reads anew with MiXCR; each CDR3 protein has one entry. The data show 120,000 or so distinct CDR3 sequences, around 94% seen once. Sequenced input: CD8+ T cells from PBMCs. The receptors stem from a human donor with Susac syndrome. CDR3s include the opening cysteine and the closing phenylalanine or tryptophan. The order of the fields is J gene, V gene, clone size, D gene, CDR3 DNA, CDR3 protein. The D gene is left open where the match is weak. Only part of the rows carry a size: once, few, many, or a class if the clone is expanded.

TRBJ2-4 | TRBV20-1 | . | TRBD1 | TGCAGGGCCCTAGACAGGGAGAATGTCATTCAGTACTTC | CRALDRENVIQYF
TRBJ2-4 | TRBV7-9 | . | . | TGTGCCAGCAGCACCACAGGGTCGGCCAAAAACATTCAGTACTTC | CASSTTGSAKNIQYF
TRBJ1-1 | TRBV12-3/TRBV12-4 | . | TRBD1 | TGTGCCAGCACCCCCATGACAGGGGGCAGGGGTGAAGCTTTCTTT | CASTPMTGGRGEAFF
TRBJ1-2 | TRBV6-5 | . | TRBD1 | TGTGCCAGCAGTTATGGGACAGGGGGTTCTACGGGCTACACCTTC | CASSYGTGGSTGYTF
TRBJ1-1 | TRBV6-5 | . | . | TGTGCCAGCAGGCCTCGAGGCACTGAAGCTTTCTTT | CASRPRGTEAFF
TRBJ2-2 | TRBV20-1 | . | . | TGCAGTGGAACGAAAGCGAACACCGGGGAGCTGTTTTTT | CSGTKANTGELFF
TRBJ2-2 | TRBV7-9 | . | TRBD1 | TGTGCCAGCAGCCAGTACACAGGGGACCATAACACCGGGGAGCTGTTTTTT | CASSQYTGDHNTGELFF
TRBJ2-1 | TRBV30 | . | . | TGTGCCTGGAGTCTACGTTGGGTCTACAATGAGCAGTTCTTC | CAWSLRWVYNEQFF
TRBJ2-5 | TRBV6-5 | once | TRBD1 | TGTGCCAGCAGTTACCTCCCGGACAGGGCACAAGAGACCCAGTACTTC | CASSYLPDRAQETQYF
TRBJ2-7 | TRBV14 | . | . | TGTGCCAGCAGCCATGAGGTTTCCTACGAGCAGTACTTC | CASSHEVSYEQYF
TRBJ2-1 | TRBV20-1 | . | TRBD2 | TGCAGTACGCCGTTGACTAGCGGGAGTTTCGGTGAGCAGTTCTTC | CSTPLTSGSFGEQFF
TRBJ1-6 | TRBV25-1 | . | . | TGTGCCAGCAGCGGTTCGACCCCAGGACCCCGGTCCCACTTT | CASSGSTPGPRSHF
TRBJ2-5 | TRBV4-1 | . | . | TGCGCCAGCAGCCAAGATCTTGGACTATCGGCCAAAGAGACCCAGTACTTC | CASSQDLGLSAKETQYF
TRBJ1-1 | TRBV9 | once | . | TGTGCCAGCAGCGTAGGATTTGGGTTGGATGAAGCTTTCTTT | CASSVGFGLDEAFF
TRBJ2-3 | TRBV6-4 | . | TRBD2 | TGTGCCAGCAGTGATGTAGCGGGAGAGGAGGATACGCAGTATTTT | CASSDVAGEEDTQYF
TRBJ2-1 | TRBV27 | . | . | TGTGCCAGCAGGCTCTCCGGGTACAATGAGCAGTTCTTC | CASRLSGYNEQFF
TRBJ1-2 | TRBV7-6 | . | . | TGTGCCAGCAGCTTAGGCGGGAGTACGGGCTACACCTTC | CASSLGGSTGYTF
TRBJ1-5 | TRBV19 | . | . | TGTGCCAGTAGTATTGGCCTCTTGAGCAATCAGCCCCAGCATTTT | CASSIGLLSNQPQHF
TRBJ2-7 | TRBV15 | . | . | TGTGCCACCAGCCCGCGGGACACTCCCTACGAGCAGTACTTC | CATSPRDTPYEQYF
TRBJ2-7 | TRBV6-2/TRBV6-3 | . | . | TGTGCCAGCAGTTACGCCCAGGACGGCTCCTACGAGCAGTACTTC | CASSYAQDGSYEQYF
TRBJ2-3 | TRBV20-1 | . | TRBD1 | TGCAGTGCTATAGACAGGGTGTGGGCAGATACGCAGTATTTT | CSAIDRVWADTQYF
TRBJ2-5 | TRBV12-3/TRBV12-4 | once | TRBD1 | TGTGCCAGCAGGGGGACAGGGTCGGAGACCCAGTACTTC | CASRGTGSETQYF
TRBJ2-5 | TRBV7-8 | once | TRBD2 | TGTGCCAGCAGCTTGGGGAGGGGTCTAGCCGACCAGTACTTC | CASSLGRGLADQYF
TRBJ2-6 | TRBV25-1 | . | . | TGTGCCAGCAGTAAGACAGATAAGGGGGCCAACGTCCTGACTTTC | CASSKTDKGANVLTF
TRBJ2-4 | TRBV5-6 | . | . | TGTGCCAGCAGCTTAGGCCGGGACATGAAAAACATTCAGTACTTC | CASSLGRDMKNIQYF
TRBJ1-3 | TRBV2 | . | . | TGTGCCAGCAGTGTCGGTACCGAAGAGGAGAGAAACACCATATATTTT | CASSVGTEEERNTIYF
TRBJ1-1 | TRBV29-1 | . | TRBD1 | TGCAGCGTTGAGAGGGACAGGGAAGGCGCTGAAGCTTTCTTT | CSVERDREGAEAFF
TRBJ2-5 | TRBV5-6 | . | . | TGTGCCAGCAGCTTCTGGGAGTACCAAGAGACCCAGTACTTC | CASSFWEYQETQYF
TRBJ1-2 | TRBV6-2/TRBV6-3 | . | . | TGTGCCAGCACCCCCCTGGAGACTGACGACCTAGTTGGCTACACCTTC | CASTPLETDDLVGYTF
TRBJ2-7 | TRBV2 | . | TRBD1 | TGTGCCAGCAACCCAGGGGGTTGGGCAGACGAGCAGTACTTC | CASNPGGWADEQYF
TRBJ1-1 | TRBV27 | . | TRBD1 | TGTGCCAGCAGTACTTGGACAGGGGAGAACACTGAAGCTTTCTTT | CASSTWTGENTEAFF
TRBJ2-7 | TRBV20-1 | . | TRBD2 | TGCAGTGCCTCCCCCCTAGCGGAATCCTACGAGCAGTACTTC | CSASPLAESYEQYF
TRBJ2-2 | TRBV25-1 | . | . | TGTGCCAGCAGTGAATTCGCGGATTCCGGGGAGCTGTTTTTT | CASSEFADSGELFF
TRBJ2-5 | TRBV7-2 | . | . | TGTGCCAGCAGCTTACCCCGGGTCAGGACCCAGTACTTC | CASSLPRVRTQYF
TRBJ1-1 | TRBV30 | . | . | TGTGCCTGGAGTGTACTGTCAGGTACTGAAGCTTTCTTT | CAWSVLSGTEAFF
TRBJ2-2 | TRBV11-2 | . | . | TGTGCCAGCAGCTTAGATCCCGGGGCCGGGGAGCTGTTTTTT | CASSLDPGAGELFF
TRBJ2-2 | TRBV4-2 | . | . | TGTGCCAGCAGCCAAGAGCAAACGAACACCGGGGAGCTGTTTTTT | CASSQEQTNTGELFF
TRBJ2-1 | TRBV12-5 | . | TRBD2 | TGTGCTAGTGGTTTGGTAGTACTAGCGGGAGGGGGCTACAATGAGCAGTTCTTC | CASGLVVLAGGGYNEQFF
TRBJ2-1 | TRBV20-1 | . | TRBD2 | TGCAGTGCTGCGGGGTCGGGACTAGTGATAAATGAGCAGTTCTTC | CSAAGSGLVINEQFF
TRBJ2-7 | TRBV6-6 | . | TRBD1 | TGTGCCAGCAAGGGACAGGGGGATTCCTACGAGCAGTACTTC | CASKGQGDSYEQYF
TRBJ1-1 | TRBV20-1 | . | . | TGCAGTGCTAGAGCACTAGGGACTGAAGATGACACTGAAGCTTTCTTT | CSARALGTEDDTEAFF
TRBJ2-3 | TRBV7-3 | . | TRBD2 | TGTGCCAGCAGTATAAGCGGGGGGGTCACAGATACGCAGTATTTT | CASSISGGVTDTQYF
TRBJ2-3 | TRBV12-3/TRBV12-4 | . | TRBD2 | TGTGCCAGCAGTCTCTTAGCGGGTTGGGGCACAGATACGCAGTATTTT | CASSLLAGWGTDTQYF
TRBJ2-2 | TRBV6-4 | . | TRBD2 | TGTGCCAGCAGTGAAAGCGGGGATGGCGGGGAGCTGTTTTTT | CASSESGDGGELFF
TRBJ1-1 | TRBV2 | . | . | TGTGCCAGCATTCCGGGACGGATGAACACTGAAGCTTTCTTT | CASIPGRMNTEAFF
TRBJ1-5 | TRBV28 | . | TRBD1 | TGTGCCACCGGGACAGCTTATAGCAATCAGCCCCAGCATTTT | CATGTAYSNQPQHF
TRBJ1-5 | TRBV20-1 | . | TRBD1 | TGCAGTGCTACAGACAGGGGTGTATACGGCAATCAGCCCCAGCATTTT | CSATDRGVYGNQPQHF